The present T cell receptor (beta chain) was sequenced within a study of blood T cells in healthy people across ages. Notes on the study in general: TCR beta diversity, measured per million T cells, fell in a roughly linear way with age.

The CDR3 spans 12 residues. CDR1 is SQVTM, CDR2 ANQGSEA, per germline. V was cut by 1 base and J by 4 bases, with 5 bases left in between. PCR was performed a second time for 7 to 11 cycles using a sample-barcoded 5' primer and a J-beta primer mix. TCRdb fed the 5' RACE reads into MiXCR, producing one record per CDR3 protein. Here the sample spans approximately 320,000 distinct CDR3 sequences, around 27% being singletons. As to this clonotype: Antigen unknown.

The J gene is TRBJ1-3, the V gene TRBV29-1; D is unclear. The clonotype comes from a woman in her sixties or seventies in good health. Sequencing was done on a sample of blood. CDR3 region: CSVEVPGNTIYF. The DNA of the CDR3 is TGCAGCGTTGAAGTCCCCGGAAACACCATATATTTT. Full variable domain (rest looked up from reference TRBV29-1 and TRBJ1-3): SAVISQKPSRDICQRGTSLTIQCQVDSQVTMMFWYRQQPGQSLTLIATANQGSEATYESGFVIDKFPISRPNLTFSTLTVSNMSPEDSSIYLCSVEVPGNTIYFGEGSWLTVV.